The next 32 T cell receptor beta chains were all read from a single sample in a study of identical twins. MiXCR was run by TCRdb on the 5' RACE reads, yielding one entry per CDR3 protein. The sample consists of some 570,000 distinct CDR3 sequences, 20% to 25% of them appearing once. These records were also assigned to another study, of yellow fever vaccine responses in identical twins.

What was sequenced was CD4+ T cells sorted from blood. These receptor sequences come from a woman in her late teens or twenties in good health.

This chain links TRBV5-1 with TRBJ2-2, with unresolved D. The CDR3 spans 14 residues. Germline CDR1 is SGHRS and CDR2 is YFSETQ. Trimming left V 3 bases short and J 5 bases short, with 11 bases between. CDR3 bases: TGCGCCAGCAGCTGGATAGACTCGACCGGGGAGCTGTTTTTT. Protein: CASSWIDSTGELFF. Based on the CDR3 plus reference TRBV5-1 and TRBJ2-2, the full variable domain is KAGVTQTPRYLIKTRGQQVTLSCSPISGHRSVSWYQQTPGQGLQFLFEYFSETQRNKGNFPGRFSGRQFSNSRSEMNVSTLELGDSALYLCASSWIDSTGELFFGEGSRLTVL.

V usage is TRBV4-1 and J usage is TRBJ1-1; TRBD1 is a possible D gene (6 bases). The germline V gene encodes CDR1 MGHRA and CDR2 YSYEKL. This CDR3 has 14 residues. Trimming removed 4 bases from V and 6 bases from J, with 15 bases in between. The CDR3: CASSRQGKVSEAFF. CDR3 nucleotides: TGCGCCAGCAGCCGTCAGGGGAAGGTTTCTGAAGCTTTCTTT.

The CDR3 DNA reads as TGTGCCGGCTCACCACGCAGGAAGAGCAATCAGCCCCAGCATTTT. Amino acids: CAGSPRRKSNQPQHF. The genes are TRBV28 and TRBJ1-5, with D uncertain. Germline CDR1 reads MDHEN; CDR2 reads SYDVKM. With 11 bases removed from V and 1 base from J, the gap between germline ends came to 18 bases. The CDR3 has 15 amino acids.

This clonotype occurred a few times. This chain uses TRBV29-1 with TRBJ2-1; maybe TRBD1 (6 bases). This CDR3 is 13 amino acids long. Germline V gives CDR1 SQVTM, CDR2 ANQGSEA. Deletions cut 7 bases from V and 3 bases from J, with 13 bases between. This chain's CDR3 is CSANPGVYNEQFF. In DNA form, the CDR3 reads TGCAGCGCGAACCCAGGGGTCTACAATGAGCAGTTCTTC.

This clonotype was picked up a small number of times. The chain couples TRBV12-3 or TRBV12-4 to TRBJ1-2, with D possibly being TRBD1 (5 bases). This CDR3 has 12 amino acids. V was shortened by 4 bases and J by 8 bases, with 11 bases between the two germline ends. The CDR3 coding sequence is TGTGCCAGCAGTTCCGGGGCCCGGGGCTACACCTTC. This sequence encodes CASSSGARGYTF.

This clonotype was seen more than once but under ten times. V and J are TRBV4-2 and TRBJ2-1; D is unresolved. This CDR3 has 15 residues. Germline V gene sequence: CDR1 LGHNA, CDR2 YNFKEQ. Trimming removed 1 base at V and 0 bases at J, with 7 bases between. This CDR3 reads CASSQVLISYNEQFF. DNA for the CDR3: TGTGCCAGCAGCCAAGTGCTAATCTCCTACAATGAGCAGTTCTTC.

The V gene is TRBV20-1, the J gene TRBJ2-3, with D tentatively TRBD1 (6 bases). Trimming cost V 2 bases and J 2 bases, with 11 bases left between them. The CDR3 has 14 residues. The germline CDR1 and CDR2 sequences are DFQATT and SNEGSKA (reference sequence). The CDR3 DNA reads TGCAGTGCTAGAAGACGGGACAACACAGATACGCAGTATTTT. It is translated as CSARRRDNTDTQYF.

The chain is built from TRBV9 and TRBJ2-7; TRBD2 matches 11 bases. V lost 2 bases to trimming and J lost 6 bases; unmatched junction nucleotides: 4. The germline V gene encodes CDR1 SGDLS and CDR2 YYNGEE. CDR3 length equals 14 residues. The CDR3: CASSVGTSGGEQYF. In nucleotides, the CDR3 is TGTGCCAGCAGCGTCGGGACTAGCGGCGGCGAGCAGTACTTC.

The V and J genes are TRBV3-1 and TRBJ1-1, with D hard to call. This CDR3 has 14 amino acids. Trimming left V 0 bases short and J 8 bases short, with 13 bases between. Germline V lookup: CDR1 LGHDT, CDR2 YNNKEL (reference sequence). CDR3 sequence: CASSQDVVTREAFF. Written as DNA, the CDR3 is TGTGCCAGCAGCCAAGATGTCGTCACCCGGGAAGCTTTCTTT.

The rearrangement joins TRBV6-5 to TRBJ1-2; no definite D call. V lost 4 bases and J 8 bases, leaving 14 bases between the germline ends. Germline-derived CDR1 and CDR2 are MNHEY and SVGAGI. The CDR3 loop spans 13 amino acids. The CDR3 loop is CASSSPGWGGYTF. CDR3 in DNA: TGTGCCAGCAGTTCCCCGGGCTGGGGAGGCTACACCTTC.

The chain has TRBV6-1 and TRBJ1-6; TRBD1 agrees at 7 bases. The ends lost 8 bases at V and 6 bases at J; junction bases unmatched: 4. The CDR3 contains 13 residues. Germline loops: CDR1 MNHNS, CDR2 SASEGT. The CDR3 sequence: CASQGVSNSPLHF. CDR3 nucleotide sequence: TGTGCCAGCCAGGGGGTTAGTAATTCACCCCTCCACTTT.

With regard to this clonotype: One junction end disagrees with the germline gene, perhaps due to a read error. The chain carries TRBV19 and TRBJ2-2, with no clear D. The CDR3 covers 12 residues. CDR1 is LNHDA, CDR2 SQIVND, per germline (reference sequence). CDR3: CASSTNSGELFF. For the CDR3, the DNA is TGTGCCAGTAGTACGAACTCCGGGGAGCTGTTTTTT.

The CDR3, as DNA: TGCGCCAGCAGAAAAGTAGCGGGACTGGATACGCAGTATTTT. It specifies CASRKVAGLDTQYF. The genes are TRBV4-1 and TRBJ2-3; 8 nucleotides match TRBD2. Germline CDR1 and CDR2: MGHRA and YSYEKL. V lost 6 bases and J lost 6; bases outside the gene matches: 8. This CDR3 is 14 amino acids long.

V usage is TRBV6-2 or TRBV6-3 and J usage is TRBJ2-2; 12 nucleotides align to TRBD2. The length of the CDR3 is 17 residues. J was trimmed by 7 bases and V by 7 bases; bases with no gene match: 13. Germline CDR1 is MNHEY and CDR2 is SVGEGT. CDR3 DNA: TGTGCCAGCACTTTACGGCCGGGACTAGCGGGCGGCGGGGAGCTGTTTTTT. It specifies CASTLRPGLAGGGELFF.

This clonotype has at least ten counts. The chain uses TRBV7-3 and TRBJ2-2; tentatively, D is TRBD2 (5 bases). The CDR3 totals 16 residues. The germline V and J ends were trimmed by 4 bases and 3 bases, with 15 bases remaining between them. Germline V gene sequence: CDR1 SGHTA, CDR2 FQGTGA. The CDR3, as DNA: TGTGCCAGCAGCTCACCGTCGGCGGGTGACACCGGGGAGCTGTTTTTT. Residues: CASSSPSAGDTGELFF.

This clonotype was found a few times. This chain uses TRBV5-1 with TRBJ2-1; D perhaps matches TRBD1 (6 bases). Germline V gene sequence: CDR1 SGHRS, CDR2 YFSETQ. The CDR3 is 16 amino acids. Trimming removed 4 bases at V and 8 bases at J, with 22 bases between. CDR3 coding DNA: TGCGCCAGCAGCCCCCTCCCTACCGGGACAACCCATGAGCAGTTCTTC. Translated: CASSPLPTGTTHEQFF.

The chain couples TRBV5-1 to TRBJ1-1, with D unresolved. V lost 4 bases to trimming and J lost 2 bases, with 18 bases between them. The V gene's germline CDR1 is SGHRS and CDR2 YFSETQ. The CDR3 has 16 amino acids. CDR3 region: CASSQDAGKSNTEAFF. In nucleotides, the CDR3 is TGCGCCAGCAGCCAAGACGCCGGAAAGTCAAACACTGAAGCTTTCTTT.

This clonotype occurred a few times. CDR3 loop: CAISESTEAFF. DNA of the CDR3: TGTGCCATCAGTGAGTCCACTGAAGCTTTCTTT. The chain uses TRBV10-3 and TRBJ1-1; D ambiguous. The CDR3 runs to 11 residues. Trimming removed 0 bases at V and 4 bases at J, with 0 bases between. Germline lookup yields CDR1 ENHRY and CDR2 SYGVKD.

As regards this clonotype: The junction departs from the called germline gene at one end, perhaps through a read error. The chain uses TRBV9 and TRBJ2-1, with D tentatively TRBD1 or TRBD2 (6 bases each). The CDR3 consists of 14 residues. Per germline, CDR1 SGDLS and CDR2 YYNGEE. In nucleotides, the CDR3 is TGTGCCAGCAGCGTAGGAGGGGGGAGTAATGTGCAGTTCTTC. The encoded protein is CASSVGGGSNVQFF. The full variable domain, rest sourced from reference TRBV9 and TRBJ2-1, is DSGVTQTPKHLITATGQRVTLRCSPRSGDLSVYWYQQSLDQGLQFLIQYYNGEERAKGNILERFSAQQFPDLHSELNLSSLELGDSALYFCASSVGGGSNVQFFGPGTRLTVL.

The chain is built from TRBV12-3 or TRBV12-4 and TRBJ2-1; the D gene is possibly TRBD2 (5 bases). This CDR3 has 15 residues. Trimming pared 10 bases from V and 0 bases from J, leaving 16 bases between. CDR3 residues: CAIVGRNRSYNEQFF. The CDR3 DNA follows: TGTGCCATCGTAGGGAGAAATCGCTCCTACAATGAGCAGTTCTTC.

This clonotype came up a few times. J is TRBJ2-4 and V is TRBV12-3 or TRBV12-4; 8 bases agree with TRBD2. V was clipped by 6 bases and J by 2 bases; unmatched bases: 6. CDR3 length equals 15 residues. The CDR3 region has the DNA TGTGCCAGCAGGTCCCGGACTAGCCCCAAAAACATTCAGTACTTC. Residues: CASRSRTSPKNIQYF.

This clonotype turned up a few times. The chain joins TRBV3-1 to TRBJ2-1; 7 bases agree with TRBD2. The CDR3 runs 15 residues. J was trimmed by 5 bases and V by 4 bases; bases with no gene match: 8. Per the germline V gene, CDR1 is LGHDT and CDR2 is YNNKEL (reference sequence). The DNA for the CDR3 is TGTGCCAGCAGCCGATGGCGGGAGAGAAACAATGAGCAGTTCTTC. It yields the protein CASSRWRERNNEQFF.

The chain joins TRBV24-1 to TRBJ2-7, with 7 bases matching TRBD2. CDR1 and CDR2 from the germline V gene are KGHDR and SFDVKD. The CDR3 is 17 residues long. V shed 1 base and J 3 bases; nucleotides not matched to a gene: 11. The CDR3 protein is CATSDFTRRLAHYEQYF. The CDR3 DNA sequence: TGTGCCACCAGTGATTTCACCCGCCGACTAGCCCACTACGAGCAGTACTTC.

The chain joins TRBV12-3 or TRBV12-4 to TRBJ2-7; 10 nucleotides align to TRBD2. V trimming: 0 bases; J trimming: 0 bases; junction bases outside the gene matches: 17. This CDR3 is 21 amino acids long. Here the CDR3 DNA reads TGTGCCAGCAGTTTAGCCCTAGGAACAAACCCTAGCGGGAGTGGCTCCTACGAGCAGTACTTC. Translation gives CASSLALGTNPSGSGSYEQYF.

This clonotype occurred a few times. The V gene is TRBV20-1, the J gene TRBJ2-3, with 8 bases matching TRBD2. CDR1 and CDR2 from the germline V gene are DFQATT and SNEGSKA (reference sequence). The CDR3 sequence is 12 residues long. J gave up 2 bases and V 5 bases, and 0 bases lay outside the gene matches. CDR3 bases: TGCAGTGCTGGACTAGCCACAGATACGCAGTATTTT. Translated: CSAGLATDTQYF.

This clonotype occurred a few times. V gene TRBV11-2 combines with J gene TRBJ2-1, with D tentatively TRBD2 (5 bases). Trimming took 4 bases from V and 5 from J, leaving 18 bases between them. There are 16 residues in the CDR3. Germline lookup yields CDR1 SGHAT and CDR2 FQNNGV. The CDR3 here is CASSSKDWAQDNEQFF. CDR3 nucleotides: TGTGCCAGCAGCTCTAAGGACTGGGCGCAAGACAATGAGCAGTTCTTC. Supplemented by reference TRBV11-2 and TRBJ2-1, the full variable domain reads EAGVAQSPRYKIIEKRQSVAFWCNPISGHATLYWYQQILGQGPKLLIQFQNNGVVDDSQLPKDRFSAERLKGVDSTLKIQPAKLEDSAVYLCASSSKDWAQDNEQFFGPGTRLTVL.

The chain combines TRBV20-1 with TRBJ2-5, with 11 bases aligning to TRBD2. V shed 0 bases and J 2 bases; nucleotides not matched to a gene: 5. Germline lookup yields CDR1 DFQATT and CDR2 SNEGSKA (reference sequence). The length of the CDR3 is 16 residues. The CDR3 DNA follows: TGCAGTGCTAGAGAAGGGACTAGCGGAGAACAAGAGACCCAGTACTTC. It encodes CSAREGTSGEQETQYF.

V and J are TRBV20-1 and TRBJ1-1; 7 bases line up with TRBD1. J gave up 0 bases and V 3 bases, and 4 bases lay outside the gene matches. The CDR3 is 14 residues long. Germline V gene data show CDR1 as DFQATT and CDR2 as SNEGSKA (reference sequence). CDR3 sequence reads: CSARRDSLNTEAFF. In nucleotides, the CDR3 is TGCAGTGCTAGGCGGGACAGCTTGAACACTGAAGCTTTCTTT.

As concerns this clonotype: Germline and junction disagree at one end, which may indicate a read error. V and J are TRBV12-3 or TRBV12-4 and TRBJ2-1; 10 bases align to TRBD2. This CDR3 is built from 18 residues. CDR3 in DNA: TGTACCAGCAGTTTTGTCTCTAGCGGGAGTAAAGGGAGGAATGAGCAGTTCTTC. Translated, it gives CTSSFVSSGSKGRNEQFF.

The V call is TRBV4-1, the J call TRBJ2-3, with 8 bases that match TRBD1. Losses at the gene ends were 1 base for V and 2 bases for J; bases not matched to a gene: 5. Per germline, CDR1 MGHRA and CDR2 YSYEKL. This CDR3 has 16 residues. The CDR3 spells CASSQVGQGPTDTQYF. CDR3 coding DNA: TGCGCCAGCAGCCAAGTTGGACAGGGACCCACAGATACGCAGTATTTT.

This clonotype was recorded a few times. The chain carries TRBV7-8 and TRBJ2-7; maybe TRBD2 (5 bases). The CDR3 length is 15 residues. Germline CDR1 is SGHVS and CDR2 is FQNEAQ. Between the trimmed V and J ends, which lost 1 base and 2 bases, there was a span of 12 bases. The CDR3 spells CASSLDVSVTYEQYF. In nucleotides, the CDR3 is TGTGCCAGCAGCTTAGATGTTAGCGTCACCTACGAGCAGTACTTC. Combining the CDR3 with reference TRBV7-8 and TRBJ2-7 gives the whole variable domain GAGVSQSPRYKVAKRGQDVALRCDPISGHVSLFWYQQALGQGPEFLTYFQNEAQLDKSGLPSDRFFAERPEGSVSTLKIQRTQQEDSAVYLCASSLDVSVTYEQYFGPGTRLTVT.

This clonotype was found many times. The chain joins TRBV12-3 or TRBV12-4 to TRBJ2-4; TRBD1 is a possible D gene (5 bases). The CDR3 is 16 residues long. V dropped 6 bases and J dropped 0 bases, with 15 bases sitting between them. CDR3 protein: CASRTTTDIAKNIQYF. CDR3 sequence (DNA): TGTGCCAGCAGAACAACGACAGACATAGCCAAAAACATTCAGTACTTC.